These T cell receptor beta chains were read from a single sample in a study of shared clonotypes between healthy human individuals. Sequenced by immunoSEQ multiplex PCR; TCRdb stores in-frame clones only, minus some. The sample contains about 590,000 clones, less than 97% of which appear only once. The sample was naive CD8+ T cells sorted from blood. The receptors derive from a woman in her twenties or thirties in good health. Both conserved end residues are part of each CDR3. Rows may omit the clone size; those that give it use once, few, many or a size class.

size,J,V,CDR3
-,TRBJ2-3,TRBV7-9,CASSPPRDYEQYF
-,TRBJ2-7,TRBV21-1,CASSKALRGPSEQYF
-,TRBJ2-1,TRBV30,CAWSVHGNVGDEQFF
-,TRBJ2-5,TRBV19,CASSIMAGRETQYF
-,TRBJ1-1,TRBV7-2,CASSPTTLTEAFF
-,TRBJ2-7,TRBV6-5,CASKTSGSKYEQYF
-,TRBJ1-5,TRBV27,CASSVDGASNQPQHF
-,TRBJ2-3,TRBV9,CASSGGVFTDTQYF
-,TRBJ1-2,TRBV29-1,CSVEDRPYGYTF
-,TRBJ1-3,TRBV27,CASSLTISGNTIYF
-,TRBJ1-1,TRBV27,CASTKNGHTEAFF
-,TRBJ1-2,TRBV25-1,CASSTSLIGSTKNYGYTF
-,TRBJ1-2,TRBV7-9,CASSGYSPAYGYTF
-,TRBJ2-7,TRBV11-1,CASSLGWVPYEQYF
-,TRBJ1-5,TRBV28,CASSLIFVGNQPQHF
-,TRBJ1-1,TRBV7-9,CASSLDGEAFF
-,TRBJ2-1,TRBV19,CASSPRTVGNEQFF
-,TRBJ2-7,TRBV28,CASSSPETSGIPEQYF
-,TRBJ1-2,TRBV15,CATSRDTGSYGYTF
-,TRBJ2-1,TRBV29-1,CSVTGFEQFF
-,TRBJ2-7,TRBV11-3,CASSPGTSGEQYF
few,TRBJ2-7,TRBV27,CASRPGQGYEQYF
-,TRBJ1-3,TRBV28,CASCQGGQISGNTIYF
-,TRBJ2-7,TRBV2,CASRETGGVAYEQYF
-,TRBJ2-7,TRBV19,CATDAGVGHEQYF
few,TRBJ1-2,TRBV5-4,CASSLELQGYTF
-,TRBJ2-5,TRBV10-3,CATGTSGKTETQYF
-,TRBJ2-7,TRBV27,CASSFLGSGYEQYF
-,TRBJ2-2,TRBV18,CASSPPGGGELFF
-,TRBJ2-6,TRBV7-9,CASSPPFSGANVLTF
-,TRBJ1-2,TRBV28,CASSPGTGTNYGYTF
-,TRBJ2-1,TRBV19,CASSMSSNYNEQFF
-,TRBJ2-3,TRBV27,CASRIGAGVTSTDTQYF
-,TRBJ2-5,TRBV5-1,CASSWTGLSETQYF
-,TRBJ2-5,TRBV7-9,CASSFSTQETQYF
-,TRBJ2-1,TRBV28,CASSRTSNEQFF
-,TRBJ2-4,TRBV28,CARPRGDSVAKNIQYF